These T cell receptor beta chains were read from a single sample in a study of shared clonotypes between healthy human individuals. Using immunoSEQ multiplex PCR, the repertoire was profiled, and TCRdb retains in-frame clones only, with some absent. The table shows over 1.4 million clones, with approximately 97% occurring only once. The sequenced sample was naive CD4+ T cells sorted from blood. Source of these receptors: a man younger than 45 in good health. The CDR3 runs from the conserved cysteine through the conserved F or W. The order of the fields is CDR3 protein, J gene, CDR3 length, clone size, V gene. Not all rows give a size; the values are once, few, many and, for expanded clones, a class.

CDR3aa: CASSALGAGPYEQYF
j_gene: TRBJ2-7
len: 15
abundance: -
v_gene: TRBV19

CDR3aa: CASKDYRVTGNTIYF
j_gene: TRBJ1-3
len: 15
abundance: -
v_gene: TRBV6-5

CDR3aa: CASSVARDRPSYEQYF
j_gene: TRBJ2-7
len: 16
abundance: -
v_gene: TRBV9

CDR3aa: CASSLDFNEQFF
j_gene: TRBJ2-1
len: 12
abundance: once
v_gene: TRBV5-1

CDR3aa: CASSQDPRSYEQYF
j_gene: TRBJ2-7
len: 14
abundance: -
v_gene: TRBV4-1

CDR3aa: CASSPTPGTGFGELFF
j_gene: TRBJ2-2
len: 16
abundance: -
v_gene: TRBV4-1

CDR3aa: CASSEIQGLNYGYTF
j_gene: TRBJ1-2
len: 15
abundance: -
v_gene: TRBV28

CDR3aa: CASSLSLPRSGELFF
j_gene: TRBJ2-2
len: 15
abundance: -
v_gene: TRBV5-4

CDR3aa: CASSFTSAQETQYF
j_gene: TRBJ2-5
len: 14
abundance: -
v_gene: TRBV5-1

CDR3aa: CAISAGTGGSGTEAFF
j_gene: TRBJ1-1
len: 16
abundance: -
v_gene: TRBV10-3

CDR3aa: CASSFGPGLTGELFF
j_gene: TRBJ2-2
len: 15
abundance: -
v_gene: TRBV11-2

CDR3aa: CASSRTGPGYYEQYF
j_gene: TRBJ2-7
len: 15
abundance: -
v_gene: TRBV9

CDR3aa: CASSQEEVLAGETQYF
j_gene: TRBJ2-5
len: 16
abundance: -
v_gene: TRBV4-2

CDR3aa: CASSLDRATEYF
j_gene: TRBJ2-5
len: 12
abundance: -
v_gene: TRBV5-4

CDR3aa: CASSDLMSDATNTGELFF
j_gene: TRBJ2-2
len: 18
abundance: once
v_gene: TRBV10-1

CDR3aa: CASSLTRWEGPATDTQYF
j_gene: TRBJ2-3
len: 18
abundance: -
v_gene: TRBV7-8

CDR3aa: CASSHWDYNEQFF
j_gene: TRBJ2-1
len: 13
abundance: -
v_gene: TRBV14

CDR3aa: CASSNGQEADTQYF
j_gene: TRBJ2-3
len: 14
abundance: -
v_gene: TRBV5-1

CDR3aa: CASSLPGAGGPSYNEQFF
j_gene: TRBJ2-1
len: 18
abundance: once
v_gene: TRBV5-1

CDR3aa: CASSLTAGSYNEQFF
j_gene: TRBJ2-1
len: 15
abundance: -
v_gene: TRBV5-4

CDR3aa: CAISTGTGSYEQYF
j_gene: TRBJ2-7
len: 14
abundance: -
v_gene: TRBV10-3

CDR3aa: CASSLGDSGREQFF
j_gene: TRBJ2-1
len: 14
abundance: -
v_gene: TRBV5-1

CDR3aa: CASSLTGDTEAFF
j_gene: TRBJ1-1
len: 13
abundance: -
v_gene: TRBV18

CDR3aa: CASSFLDSAEQYF
j_gene: TRBJ2-7
len: 13
abundance: -
v_gene: TRBV5-1

CDR3aa: CSSRLVLTDTQYF
j_gene: TRBJ2-3
len: 13
abundance: -
v_gene: TRBV29-1

CDR3aa: CASSELGRESPIYEQYF
j_gene: TRBJ2-7
len: 17
abundance: -
v_gene: TRBV25-1

CDR3aa: CASSPRQYNEQFF
j_gene: TRBJ2-1
len: 13
abundance: -
v_gene: TRBV7-9

CDR3aa: CASSASGRAQDTQYF
j_gene: TRBJ2-3
len: 15
abundance: -
v_gene: TRBV28

CDR3aa: CASSLVQGHQPQHF
j_gene: TRBJ1-5
len: 14
abundance: -
v_gene: TRBV5-8

CDR3aa: CASSYRDSGETQYF
j_gene: TRBJ2-5
len: 14
abundance: -
v_gene: TRBV27

CDR3aa: CASSLGRDRGHEQYF
j_gene: TRBJ2-7
len: 15
abundance: -
v_gene: TRBV5-4

CDR3aa: CASSLWDQGRWNIQYF
j_gene: TRBJ2-4
len: 16
abundance: -
v_gene: TRBV28

CDR3aa: CASSPGRDAEAFF
j_gene: TRBJ1-1
len: 13
abundance: -
v_gene: TRBV28

CDR3aa: CASSPPSRVATIYF
j_gene: TRBJ1-3
len: 14
abundance: -
v_gene: TRBV18

CDR3aa: CASSLVWASNEQFF
j_gene: TRBJ2-1
len: 14
abundance: -
v_gene: TRBV7-9

CDR3aa: CSVEWVVRAGGYTF
j_gene: TRBJ1-2
len: 14
abundance: -
v_gene: TRBV29-1

CDR3aa: CASSLHTGGEQYF
j_gene: TRBJ2-7
len: 13
abundance: -
v_gene: TRBV5-1

CDR3aa: CASSYLQGAGELFF
j_gene: TRBJ2-2
len: 14
abundance: -
v_gene: TRBV6-5

CDR3aa: CASSFKIQQGAPYEQYF
j_gene: TRBJ2-7
len: 17
abundance: -
v_gene: TRBV5-1

CDR3aa: CASSRRGGLLPSGNTIYF
j_gene: TRBJ1-3
len: 18
abundance: once
v_gene: TRBV7-9

CDR3aa: CASSPTSLNEQFF
j_gene: TRBJ2-1
len: 13
abundance: -
v_gene: TRBV18

CDR3aa: CASSANLWSSYNEQFF
j_gene: TRBJ2-1
len: 16
abundance: -
v_gene: TRBV9

CDR3aa: CASREGSRQPQHF
j_gene: TRBJ1-5
len: 13
abundance: -
v_gene: TRBV28

CDR3aa: CASSEKWDRAYEQYF
j_gene: TRBJ2-7
len: 15
abundance: -
v_gene: TRBV10-2

CDR3aa: CASIRDLGYEQYF
j_gene: TRBJ2-7
len: 13
abundance: once
v_gene: TRBV2

CDR3aa: CASSLGYARGTGELFF
j_gene: TRBJ2-2
len: 16
abundance: -
v_gene: TRBV7-2

CDR3aa: CASSSQGLAGYEQYF
j_gene: TRBJ2-7
len: 15
abundance: -
v_gene: TRBV5-1

CDR3aa: CASSLQSSETQYF
j_gene: TRBJ2-5
len: 13
abundance: -
v_gene: TRBV7-2

CDR3aa: CASSLDSNQPQHF
j_gene: TRBJ1-5
len: 13
abundance: once
v_gene: TRBV7-6

CDR3aa: CASSGGTGDDEQYF
j_gene: TRBJ2-7
len: 14
abundance: -
v_gene: TRBV5-1

CDR3aa: CASSPTVDYGYTF
j_gene: TRBJ1-2
len: 13
abundance: -
v_gene: TRBV18

CDR3aa: CASSLAPASVPQHF
j_gene: TRBJ1-5
len: 14
abundance: -
v_gene: TRBV5-8